The 7 T cell receptor beta chains in this list originate from one sample, sequenced in a study of T cell repertoires in cytomegalovirus infection (dated by TCRdb to the late 2010s). Sequenced using an Illumina HiSeq 1500. TCRdb reanalyzed the raw reads on its own, using fastp at Q25 for trimming and MiXCR for clone calling, and kept in-frame beta chains. Entries that share a CDR3 protein sequence are merged under the most common genes and DNA. Here the sample has about 140,000 distinct CDR3 sequences; about 6.5% occur a single time. More than 15% of the sample rests with the top ten. Sequencing was performed on PBMCs. Receptors were obtained from a human donor in good health (CMV status not recorded). Some clones in this sample may be carry-over from other donors' samples.

This clonotype was seen more than once but under ten times. The chain is built from TRBV7-3 and TRBJ1-6, with a tentative D call TRBD1 (5 bases). The V end lost 3 bases, the J end lost 9 bases, and 9 bases lay between the germline ends. This CDR3 contains 13 residues. The germline V gene has CDR1 SGHTA and CDR2 FQGTGA. CDR3 region: CASSLQGSSPLHF. CDR3 bases: TGTGCCAGCAGCTTGCAGGGAAGTTCACCCCTCCACTTT.

Notes on this clonotype: The junction shows a germline mismatch at one end, possibly a read error. The chain carries TRBV7-2 and TRBJ2-2; D not certain. Germline V gene data show CDR1 as SGHTA and CDR2 as FQGNSA. CDR3 length: 15 amino acids. CDR3 protein: CAISSQAANTGELFF. CDR3 sequence (DNA): TGTGCCATCAGCTCTCAGGCGGCGAACACCGGGGAGCTGTTTTTT. The variable domain in full, with the rest retrieved from reference TRBV7-2 and TRBJ2-2, is GAGVSQSPSNKVTEKGKDVELRCDPISGHTALYWYRQSLGQGLEFLIYFQGNSAPDKSGLPSDRFSAERTGGSVSTLTIQRTQQEDSAVYLCAISSQAANTGELFFGEGSRLTVL.

There are a few counts of this clonotype. The chain has TRBV6-2 or TRBV6-3 and TRBJ1-5; D is possibly TRBD1 (6 bases). V was shortened by 2 bases and J by 3 bases, with 11 bases between the two germline ends. The CDR3 has 15 amino acids. Germline V CDR1 and CDR2: MNHEY, SVGEGT. As DNA, the CDR3 is TGTGCCAGCAGTTACGAGGGGGTGGTCAATCAGCCCCAGCATTTT. It codes for CASSYEGVVNQPQHF.

This clonotype was observed at least ten times. The genes are TRBV28 and TRBJ1-1; 7 bases match TRBD1. V shed 1 base and J 0 bases; nucleotides not matched to a gene: 5. The CDR3 covers 16 residues. Germline lookup yields CDR1 MDHEN and CDR2 SYDVKM. CDR3 amino acids: CASSLSDRVLNTEAFF. As DNA, the CDR3 is TGTGCCAGCAGTTTATCTGACAGGGTTTTGAACACTGAAGCTTTCTTT.

This clonotype was observed many times. V gene TRBV20-1 combines with J gene TRBJ2-7; 10 bases match TRBD1. Germline-derived CDR1 and CDR2 are DFQATT and SNEGSKA (reference sequence). The V and J ends lost 6 bases and 6 bases, in that order; junction bases with no gene match: 11. The CDR3 is made up of 14 amino acids. CDR3 nucleotide sequence: TGCAGTGCCACTTGGACAGGGGGACGCTTCGAGCAGTACTTC. This codes for CSATWTGGRFEQYF.

This clonotype was seen repeatedly, ten times or more. The chain couples TRBV7-2 to TRBJ1-1, with D possibly matching TRBD1 (5 bases). V was shortened by 4 bases and J by 11 bases, with 23 bases between the two germline ends. Germline CDR1 and CDR2: SGHTA and FQGNSA. This CDR3 region has 15 residues. CDR3 in amino acids: CASSSMGGAGFMAFF. The CDR3 coding sequence is TGTGCCAGCAGCTCAATGGGGGGAGCCGGGTTCATGGCTTTCTTT. Full variable domain (outside the CDR3, taken from reference TRBV7-2 and TRBJ1-1): GAGVSQSPSNKVTEKGKDVELRCDPISGHTALYWYRQSLGQGLEFLIYFQGNSAPDKSGLPSDRFSAERTGGSVSTLTIQRTQQEDSAVYLCASSSMGGAGFMAFFGQGTRLTVV.

This clonotype was observed many times. The chain links TRBV27 to TRBJ2-2; maybe TRBD2 (6 bases). From germline, CDR1 is MNHEY and CDR2 SMNVEV (reference sequence). The V gene lost 2 bases and the J gene lost 5 bases, with 9 bases spanning the gap. The CDR3 loop spans 14 amino acids. The CDR3 coding sequence is TGTGCCAGCAGTTTAGCGGGGAAAACCGGGGAGCTGTTTTTT. Encoded protein: CASSLAGKTGELFF.